This TCR beta chain was captured by sequencing in a study of CXCR3-negative and CXCR3-positive naive CD8 T cells. Study findings and constraints: Comparison of naive cells showed more hydrophobic TRB CDR3s in CXCR3-positive than in CXCR3-negative naive cells. TRB CDR3 properties indicated TCR strength, while surface CD5 was similar across naive subsets.

Remarks on this clonotype: The antigen is not known.

Germline CDR1 is SQVTM and CDR2 is ANQGSEA. The CDR3 length is 16 residues. UMI labels and 5' RACE were used to prepare the TRB cDNA libraries. No DNA is given; TCRdb re-called the 5' RACE reads and lists each CDR3 protein once. The ten most abundant clones cover about 0.68% of a sample with under 75,000 distinct CDR3 sequences. The chain combines TRBV29-1 with TRBJ2-2; TCRdb gives TRBD2 as the D gene, but with no DNA this cannot be confirmed. This sequence originates from a human donor in good health. Some clones in this sample may be carry-over from other donors' samples. The sample comprised naive CXCR3+ CD8+ T cells from blood. Described subset: CD45RO-CCR7+CD27+CD95- naive CD8+ T cells expressing CXCR3 (TNR3+). The CDR3 sequence is CSVVGGGGLNTGELFF.